This T cell receptor (beta chain) derives from a study of tumor-infiltrating lymphocytes in primary liver carcinoma. This clonotype was seen ten or more times. The researchers produced TCR beta cDNA from approximately 540 ng total RNA with a constant-region primer. It was through three nested multiplex PCR rounds of slightly modified ARM-PCR that TCR beta libraries arose. Each CDR3 protein gets one entry after TCRdb re-called the multiplex PCR reads with MiXCR. The sample includes about 120,000 distinct CDR3 sequences, under 70% of them seen just once. It was from 20-30 mg of unsorted bulk tissue that RNA and DNA were co-extracted. What was sequenced was tumor-adjacent normal liver tissue. This TCR derives from a woman aged 55-69 years with primary liver carcinoma and hepatitis B virus infection.

This CDR3 is CASSELVAGGDEQYF. As DNA, the CDR3 is TGTGCCAGCAGTGAACTGGTAGCGGGAGGAGACGAGCAGTACTTC. V usage is TRBV6-1 and J usage is TRBJ2-7, with TRBD2 matching 10 bases. This CDR3 has 15 amino acids. Germline CDR1 is MNHNS and CDR2 is SASEGT. The J segment lost 5 bases and the V segment lost 2 bases, leaving 6 bases of the junction unmatched.